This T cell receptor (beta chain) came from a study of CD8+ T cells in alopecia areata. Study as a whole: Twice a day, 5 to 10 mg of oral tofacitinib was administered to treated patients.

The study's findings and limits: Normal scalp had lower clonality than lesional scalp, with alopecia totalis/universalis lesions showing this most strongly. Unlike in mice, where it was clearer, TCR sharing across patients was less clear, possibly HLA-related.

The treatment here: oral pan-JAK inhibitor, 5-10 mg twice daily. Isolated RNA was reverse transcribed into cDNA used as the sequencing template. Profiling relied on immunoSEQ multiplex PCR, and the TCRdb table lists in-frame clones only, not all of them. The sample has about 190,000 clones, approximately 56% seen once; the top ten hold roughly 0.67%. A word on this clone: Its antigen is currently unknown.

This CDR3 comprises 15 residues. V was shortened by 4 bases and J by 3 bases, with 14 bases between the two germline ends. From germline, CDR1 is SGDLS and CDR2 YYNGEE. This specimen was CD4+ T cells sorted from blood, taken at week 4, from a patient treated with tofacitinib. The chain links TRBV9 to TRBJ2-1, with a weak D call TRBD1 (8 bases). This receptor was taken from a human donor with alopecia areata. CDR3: CASSRGDRNYNEQFF. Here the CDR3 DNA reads TGTGCCAGCAGCCGGGGGGACAGGAACTACAATGAGCAGTTCTTC.